Presented here are 27 T cell receptor beta chains from one specimen sequenced in a study of early T cells in non-severe SARS-CoV-2 infection. One entry per CDR3 protein results from TCRdb running MiXCR on the 5' RACE reads. The table includes 66,000 or so distinct CDR3 sequences, roughly 13% detected once. Sequencing used whole blood. The receptors were sampled from an adult who was a healthcare worker with PCR-confirmed SARS-CoV-2 infection or an uninfected control (not recorded which).

The chain is built from TRBV9 and TRBJ2-1; 11 positions match TRBD2. V lost 2 bases and J lost 4; bases outside the gene matches: 5. This CDR3 is built from 16 residues. CDR1 is SGDLS and CDR2 is YYNGEE in the germline V gene. CDR3 DNA sequence: TGTGCCAGCAGCGTCGTTACTAGCGGGAGATACAATGAGCAGTTCTTC. Translated, it gives CASSVVTSGRYNEQFF.

To note about this clonotype: Being one base from a much bigger clone, this may be a read error. The J gene is TRBJ1-1, the V gene TRBV7-8; D might be TRBD1 (5 bases). CDR1 and CDR2 from the germline V gene are SGHVS and FQNEAQ. The length of the CDR3 is 13 residues. The CDR3 sequence: CASSRAFGAEAIF. In DNA, the CDR3 is TGTGCCAGCAGCCGCGCCTTTGGGGCTGAAGCTATCTTT. Combining the CDR3 with reference TRBV7-8 and TRBJ1-1 gives the whole variable domain GAGVSQSPRYKVAKRGQDVALRCDPISGHVSLFWYQQALGQGPEFLTYFQNEAQLDKSGLPSDRFFAERPEGSVSTLKIQRTQQEDSAVYLCASSRAFGAEAIFGQGTRLTVV.

V and J are TRBV12-3 or TRBV12-4 and TRBJ1-4; possible D gene TRBD1, 6 bases. V was cut by 3 bases and J by 6 bases, with 14 bases left in between. CDR3 length equals 15 residues. CDR3 amino acids: CASSLYTGGDEKLFF. CDR3 coding DNA: TGTGCCAGCAGTTTGTATACCGGGGGCGATGAAAAACTGTTTTTT.

This clonotype was picked up a small number of times. The gene calls are TRBV29-1 and TRBJ2-3, with 12 bases identical to TRBD2. CDR1 SQVTM and CDR2 ANQGSEA come from the germline V gene. The CDR3 consists of 15 residues. J was trimmed by 5 bases and V by 5 bases; bases with no gene match: 8. The CDR3 region is CSVIGLAGRRDTQYF. The DNA for the CDR3 is TGCAGCGTTATCGGACTAGCGGGGCGGAGAGATACGCAGTATTTT.

V usage is TRBV28 and J usage is TRBJ1-1; perhaps TRBD1 as D (6 bases). This CDR3 has 15 residues. Trimming cost V 10 bases and J 3 bases, with 21 bases left between them. The germline V gene has CDR1 MDHEN and CDR2 SYDVKM. The CDR3 sequence is CAIRAPGHGDTEAFF. For the CDR3, the DNA is TGTGCCATTCGCGCACCGGGACACGGGGACACTGAAGCTTTCTTT.

This chain links TRBV5-1 with TRBJ1-2; D is ambiguous. The CDR3 spans 14 residues. With 0 bases removed from V and 4 bases from J, the gap between germline ends came to 10 bases. Germline V gene sequence: CDR1 SGHRS, CDR2 YFSETQ. The CDR3 region is CASSLEAQFYGYTF. CDR3 in DNA: TGCGCCAGCAGCTTGGAGGCACAATTCTATGGCTACACCTTC.

The V gene is TRBV7-9, the J gene TRBJ2-5; D not certain. Trimming pared 6 bases from V and 5 bases from J, leaving 19 bases between. Germline values: CDR1 SEHNR, CDR2 FQNEAQ (reference sequence). The CDR3 has 15 residues. CDR3 residues: CASSADPVSRETQYF. The CDR3 bases are TGTGCCAGCAGTGCAGACCCGGTCTCTCGGGAGACCCAGTACTTC. The full variable domain, in which reference TRBV7-9 and TRBJ2-5 provide the parts outside the CDR3, is DTGVSQNPRHKITKRGQNVTFRCDPISEHNRLYWYRQTLGQGPEFLTYFQNEAQLEKSRLLSDRFSAERPKGSFSTLEIQRTEQGDSAMYLCASSADPVSRETQYFGPGTRLLVL.

This clonotype has only a few counts. The chain has TRBV18 and TRBJ2-3, with 14 bases fitting TRBD2. Germline trimming cut 4 bases from V and 4 bases from J; bases unmatched to any gene: 7. This CDR3 contains 17 residues. The germline V gene encodes CDR1 KGHSH and CDR2 LQKENI. The CDR3 DNA sequence: TGTGCCAGCTCACTCGGGACTAGCGGGAGAGGAGCAGATACGCAGTATTTT. This translates into CASSLGTSGRGADTQYF.

This clonotype has only a few counts. This chain joins TRBV4-1 and TRBJ2-7; D ambiguous. Germline CDR1 MGHRA, CDR2 YSYEKL. The CDR3 runs to 14 residues. Deletions cut 3 bases from V and 3 bases from J, with 12 bases between. This chain's CDR3 is CASSQGGSLYEQYF. DNA for the CDR3: TGCGCCAGCAGCCAGGGCGGCTCCCTCTACGAGCAGTACTTC.

This clonotype appeared a few times. J is TRBJ2-5 and V is TRBV20-1; perhaps TRBD1 as D (6 bases). The CDR3 runs to 14 residues. The V end lost 5 bases, the J end lost 0 bases, and 13 bases lay between the germline ends. CDR1 is DFQATT, CDR2 SNEGSKA, per germline (reference sequence). CDR3 in DNA: TGCAGTGCTCCACCCGGGACACACCAAGAGACCCAGTACTTC. Residues: CSAPPGTHQETQYF.

The chain joins TRBV25-1 to TRBJ2-2, with unresolved D. The germline gives CDR1 MGHDK, CDR2 SYGVNS. This CDR3 region has 14 residues. V was shortened by 6 bases and J by 4 bases, with 12 bases between the two germline ends. For the CDR3, the DNA is TGTGCCAGCAGCTCCAGCACGGGCACCGGGGAGCTGTTTTTT. Protein: CASSSSTGTGELFF.

This clonotype was counted ten times or more. V gene TRBV5-6 combines with J gene TRBJ2-1; no clear D. V lost 0 bases, J lost 0 bases, and 7 bases lay in between. Germline V gene lookup returns CDR1 SGHDT and CDR2 YYEEEE. The CDR3 is 15 residues long. The CDR3 nucleotides read TGTGCCAGCAGCTTGGCCACCGGCTCCTACAATGAGCAGTTCTTC. Translating it yields CASSLATGSYNEQFF.

The sample holds a few counts of this clonotype. This chain connects TRBV7-2 to TRBJ2-3; 15 bases map to TRBD2. The CDR3 loop spans 17 amino acids. Germline CDR1 SGHTA, CDR2 FQGNSA. V was clipped by 3 bases and J by 4 bases; unmatched bases: 5. Here the CDR3 DNA reads TGTGCCAGCAGCTTCCGGACTAGCGGGAGGGGCGCAGATACGCAGTATTTT. It yields the protein CASSFRTSGRGADTQYF.

The rearrangement joins TRBV6-5 to TRBJ2-7; TRBD2 aligns across 14 bases. The CDR3 runs 16 residues. Germline values: CDR1 MNHEY, CDR2 SVGAGI. Trimming removed 4 bases from V and 4 bases from J; junction bases left unmatched: 6. The chain's CDR3 is CASSFGTSGSWYEQYF. CDR3 DNA: TGTGCCAGCAGTTTCGGGACTAGCGGGAGTTGGTACGAGCAGTACTTC.

This clonotype was seen only a few times. J is TRBJ2-1 and V is TRBV7-6; the match to TRBD2 covers 8 bases. V trimming: 5 bases; J trimming: 1 base; junction bases outside the gene matches: 7. This CDR3 region has 16 residues. Germline assignment: CDR1 SGHVS and CDR2 FNYEAQ. CDR3 sequence (DNA): TGTGCCAGCAGCGACGGGGTAGCGGGATCCTACAATGAGCAGTTCTTC. Its protein product is CASSDGVAGSYNEQFF.

The chain employs TRBV3-1 and TRBJ1-5; a possible D gene is TRBD1 (5 bases). Germline CDR1 and CDR2: LGHDT and YNNKEL (reference sequence). The CDR3 has 14 amino acids. With 2 bases removed from V and 5 bases from J, the gap between germline ends came to 10 bases. CDR3 coding DNA: TGTGCCAGCAGCCAAAGGGCAGGGCATCAGCCCCAGCATTTT. This gives the protein CASSQRAGHQPQHF.

This clonotype was observed many times. The chain employs TRBV5-1 and TRBJ2-1, with D perhaps given as TRBD1 or TRBD2 (5 bases each). The CDR3 loop spans 14 amino acids. The germline V gene encodes CDR1 SGHRS and CDR2 YFSETQ. V was trimmed by 5 bases and J by 0 bases, leaving 9 bases between them. The chain's CDR3 is CASRGESSYNEQFF. The DNA of the CDR3 is TGCGCCAGCAGGGGGGAGAGCTCCTACAATGAGCAGTTCTTC.

This clonotype occurred many times. V usage is TRBV7-8 and J usage is TRBJ1-5, with a possible D match to TRBD1 (5 bases). Germline V CDR1 and CDR2: SGHVS, FQNEAQ. Between the trimmed V and J ends, which lost 5 bases and 0 bases, there was a span of 14 bases. The CDR3 totals 16 residues. The CDR3 protein is CASSTDGAYSNQPQHF. Written as DNA, the CDR3 is TGTGCCAGCAGCACCGACGGGGCCTATAGCAATCAGCCCCAGCATTTT.

The rearrangement joins TRBV12-3 or TRBV12-4 to TRBJ2-1; 7 bases agree with TRBD2. The CDR3 loop spans 15 amino acids. The junction had 9 bases not matched to a gene; V was cut back by 6 bases and J by 4 bases. The CDR3 is CASSFSTSRYNEQFF. The CDR3 bases are TGTGCCAGCAGCTTTTCGACTAGCAGATACAATGAGCAGTTCTTC.

J is TRBJ2-4 and V is TRBV20-1; unclear D gene. V lost 6 bases, J lost 0 bases, and 18 bases lay in between. CDR1 and CDR2 (germline): DFQATT, SNEGSKA (reference sequence). This CDR3 spans 16 amino acids. CDR3 nucleotides: TGCAGTGCGGCAGGATTAATTGGCTTAGCCAAAAACATTCAGTACTTC. Its protein is CSAAGLIGLAKNIQYF.

This chain joins TRBV7-9 and TRBJ1-4; D call uncertain. The length of the CDR3 is 14 residues. The germline CDR1 and CDR2 sequences are SEHNR and FQNEAQ (reference sequence). Between the trimmed V and J ends, which lost 1 base and 12 bases, there was a span of 15 bases. The chain's CDR3 is CASSLVGISAELFF. CDR3 DNA sequence: TGTGCCAGCAGCTTAGTTGGCATCTCAGCGGAACTGTTTTTT.

This clonotype occurred a few times. The chain is built from TRBV20-1 and TRBJ2-7; TRBD1 might be the D (6 bases). V lost 3 bases to trimming and J lost 1 base, with 16 bases between them. The CDR3 consists of 15 residues. The V gene's germline CDR1 is DFQATT and CDR2 SNEGSKA (reference sequence). CDR3 sequence (DNA): TGCAGTGCTAGTGTTACAGGGCCTCCTTCCTACGAGCAGTACTTC. Its translation is CSASVTGPPSYEQYF.

This clonotype was counted many times. This chain connects TRBV28 to TRBJ2-1, with D maybe TRBD1 (6 bases). V lost 5 bases, J lost 3 bases, and 11 bases lay in between. Germline assignment: CDR1 MDHEN and CDR2 SYDVKM. This CDR3 is 14 amino acids long. CDR3 nucleotide sequence: TGTGCCAGCAGTGCTTCGGACAGCTACAATGAGCAGTTCTTC. It encodes CASSASDSYNEQFF.

This clonotype has ten or more counts. V is TRBV11-2 and J is TRBJ2-7, with TRBD1 matching over 8 bases. CDR1 is SGHAT, CDR2 FQNNGV, per germline. The trim removed 6 bases at V and 0 bases at J, leaving 7 bases unmatched. The CDR3 consists of 15 residues. DNA for the CDR3: TGTGCCAGCAGATACGCAGGGGGCAGCTCCTACGAGCAGTACTTC. Its translation is CASRYAGGSSYEQYF.

The gene calls are TRBV7-9 and TRBJ2-5; a possible D gene is TRBD1 (5 bases). The CDR3 spans 13 residues. Trimming left V 7 bases short and J 3 bases short, with 12 bases between. Germline values: CDR1 SEHNR, CDR2 FQNEAQ (reference sequence). CDR3 sequence: CASTKGAEETQYF. The CDR3 DNA sequence: TGTGCCAGCACCAAAGGGGCTGAAGAGACCCAGTACTTC.

This clonotype appeared many times. The CDR3 protein is CASSSIAGAAKNIQYF. DNA for the CDR3: TGTGCCAGCAGTTCTATAGCGGGAGCAGCGAAAAACATTCAGTACTTC. This chain uses TRBV27 with TRBJ2-4; 9 positions match TRBD2. From germline, CDR1 is MNHEY and CDR2 SMNVEV (reference sequence). Trimming cost V 4 bases and J 4 bases; bases outside gene matches: 8. The CDR3 totals 16 residues.

This clonotype was seen at least ten times. The genes are TRBV2 and TRBJ2-1, with D possibly TRBD2 on 6 matching bases. The CDR3 length is 13 residues. Germline values: CDR1 SNHLY, CDR2 FYNNEI. V was pared by 7 bases and J by 0 bases, with 7 bases between. DNA for the CDR3: TGTGCCAGCATGACTAGCTCCTACAATGAGCAGTTCTTC. Its translation: CASMTSSYNEQFF.